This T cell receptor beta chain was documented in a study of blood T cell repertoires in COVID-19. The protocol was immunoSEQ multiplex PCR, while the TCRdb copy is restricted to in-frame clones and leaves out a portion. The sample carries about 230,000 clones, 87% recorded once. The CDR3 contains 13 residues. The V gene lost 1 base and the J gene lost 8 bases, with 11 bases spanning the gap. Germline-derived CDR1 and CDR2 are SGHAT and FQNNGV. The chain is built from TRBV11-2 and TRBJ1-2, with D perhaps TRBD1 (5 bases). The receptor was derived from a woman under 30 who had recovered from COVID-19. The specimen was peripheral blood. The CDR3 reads CASSLVGAEGYTF. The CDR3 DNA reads TGTGCCAGCAGCTTAGTAGGGGCGGAGGGCTACACCTTC.